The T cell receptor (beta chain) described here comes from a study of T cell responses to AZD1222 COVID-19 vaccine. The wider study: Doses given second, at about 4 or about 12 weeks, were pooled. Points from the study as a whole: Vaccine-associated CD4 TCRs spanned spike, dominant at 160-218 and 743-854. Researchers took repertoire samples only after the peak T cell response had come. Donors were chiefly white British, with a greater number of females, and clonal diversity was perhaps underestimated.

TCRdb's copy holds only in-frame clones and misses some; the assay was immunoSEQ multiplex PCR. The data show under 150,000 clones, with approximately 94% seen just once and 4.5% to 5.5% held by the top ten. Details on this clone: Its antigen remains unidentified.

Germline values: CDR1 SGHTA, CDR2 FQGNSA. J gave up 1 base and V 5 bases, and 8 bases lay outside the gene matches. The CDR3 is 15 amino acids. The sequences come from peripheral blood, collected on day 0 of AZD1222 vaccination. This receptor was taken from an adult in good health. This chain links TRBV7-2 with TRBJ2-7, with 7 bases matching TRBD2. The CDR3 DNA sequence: TGTGCCAGCAGCCCCCAGCGGGGTCCTTCCTACGAGCAGTACTTC. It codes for CASSPQRGPSYEQYF.